This entry concerns a single T cell receptor beta chain. The source of the sample is a study of blood T cell repertoires in COVID-19. Across the whole study: COVID-19 samples, acute and convalescent, were from the United States, Italy and Spain. From T cells, B-cell-depleted T cells, or PBMCs came the material, which was cDNA or gDNA.

Trimming took 2 bases from V and 3 from J, leaving 11 bases between them. Germline CDR1 reads SGHTA; CDR2 reads FQGNSA. The CDR3 is 14 residues long. Authors' analysis steps: By means of reference gene primer amplification, nucleated cell counts were estimated. Profiling relied on immunoSEQ multiplex PCR, and the TCRdb table lists in-frame clones only, not all of them. The V and J calls and clone size were taken over from that table, and D and trimming were inferred from the DNA. The repertoire consists of about 290,000 clones, with roughly 90% occurring once and the leading ten covering 11%. A Seattle source enrolled patients during active infection and followed them longitudinally.

The receptor was isolated from a woman in her twenties or thirties with COVID-19, enrolled during active disease. The sample taken for sequencing was peripheral blood. This rearrangement joins TRBV7-2 to TRBJ2-7; D is possibly TRBD2 (6 bases). The CDR3 DNA follows: TGTGCCAGCAGCTTAAACGGGCGGGGCTACGAGCAGTACTTC. Translated: CASSLNGRGYEQYF.